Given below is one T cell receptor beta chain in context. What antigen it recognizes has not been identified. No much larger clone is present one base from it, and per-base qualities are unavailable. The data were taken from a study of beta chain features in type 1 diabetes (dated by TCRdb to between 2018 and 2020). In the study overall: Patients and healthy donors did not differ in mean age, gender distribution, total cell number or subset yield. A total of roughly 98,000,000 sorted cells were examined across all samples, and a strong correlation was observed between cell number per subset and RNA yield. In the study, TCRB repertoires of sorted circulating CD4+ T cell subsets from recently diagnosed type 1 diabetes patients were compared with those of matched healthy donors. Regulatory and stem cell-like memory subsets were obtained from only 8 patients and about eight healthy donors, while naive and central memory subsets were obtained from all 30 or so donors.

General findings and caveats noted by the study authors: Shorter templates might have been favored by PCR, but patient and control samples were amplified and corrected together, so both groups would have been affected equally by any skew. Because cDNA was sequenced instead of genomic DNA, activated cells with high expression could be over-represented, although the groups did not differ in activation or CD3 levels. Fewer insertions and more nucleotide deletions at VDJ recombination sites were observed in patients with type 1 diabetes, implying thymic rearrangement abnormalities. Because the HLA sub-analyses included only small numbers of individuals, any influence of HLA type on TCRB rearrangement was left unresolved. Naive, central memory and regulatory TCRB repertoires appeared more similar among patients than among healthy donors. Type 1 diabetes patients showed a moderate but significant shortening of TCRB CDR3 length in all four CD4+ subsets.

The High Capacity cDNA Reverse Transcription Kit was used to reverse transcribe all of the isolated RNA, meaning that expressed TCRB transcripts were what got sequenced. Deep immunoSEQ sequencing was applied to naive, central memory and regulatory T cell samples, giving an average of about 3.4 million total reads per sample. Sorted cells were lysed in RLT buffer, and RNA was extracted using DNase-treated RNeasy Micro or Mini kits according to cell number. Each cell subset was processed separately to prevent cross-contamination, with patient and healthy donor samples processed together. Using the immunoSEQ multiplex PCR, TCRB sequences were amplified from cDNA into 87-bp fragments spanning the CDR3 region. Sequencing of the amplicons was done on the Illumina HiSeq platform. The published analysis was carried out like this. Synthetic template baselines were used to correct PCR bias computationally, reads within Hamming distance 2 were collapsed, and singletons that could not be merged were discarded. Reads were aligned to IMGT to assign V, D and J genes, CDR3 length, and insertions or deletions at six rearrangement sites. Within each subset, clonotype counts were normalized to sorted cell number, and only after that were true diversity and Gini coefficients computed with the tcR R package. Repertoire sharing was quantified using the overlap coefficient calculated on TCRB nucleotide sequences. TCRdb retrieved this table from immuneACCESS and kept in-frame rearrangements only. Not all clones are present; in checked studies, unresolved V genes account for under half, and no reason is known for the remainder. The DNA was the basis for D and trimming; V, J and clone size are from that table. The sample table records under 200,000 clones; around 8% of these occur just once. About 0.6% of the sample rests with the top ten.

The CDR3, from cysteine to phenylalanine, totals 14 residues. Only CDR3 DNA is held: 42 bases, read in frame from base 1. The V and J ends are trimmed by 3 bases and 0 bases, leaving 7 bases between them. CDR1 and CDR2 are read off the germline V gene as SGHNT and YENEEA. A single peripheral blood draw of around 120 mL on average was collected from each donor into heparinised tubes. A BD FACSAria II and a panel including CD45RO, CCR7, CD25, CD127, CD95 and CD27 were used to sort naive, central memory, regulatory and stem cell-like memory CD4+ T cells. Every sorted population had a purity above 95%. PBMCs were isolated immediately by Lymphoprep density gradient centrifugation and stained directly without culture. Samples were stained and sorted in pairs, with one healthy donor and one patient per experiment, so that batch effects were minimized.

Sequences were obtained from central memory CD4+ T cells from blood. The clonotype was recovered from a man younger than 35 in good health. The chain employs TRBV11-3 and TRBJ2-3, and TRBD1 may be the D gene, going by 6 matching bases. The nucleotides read TGTGCCAGCAGCTTGGACAGAAGCACAGATACGCAGTATTTT. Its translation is CASSLDRSTDTQYF.